This T cell receptor (beta chain) derives from a study of radiotherapy plus CTLA-4 blockade in lung cancer. Findings of the study overall: Clones of tumor-derived TCRs expanded in blood after radiotherapy plus ipilimumab.

On this clone itself: The antigen remains unidentified.

Trimming took 4 bases from V and 6 from J, leaving 10 bases between them. The CDR3 length is 12 residues. Germline-derived CDR1 and CDR2 are GTSNPN and SVGIG (reference sequence). Libraries were prepared by immunoSEQ multiplex PCR; TCRdb keeps only in-frame clonotypes and omits some of them. The table includes around 80,000 clones, 75% to 90% detected once. This TCR was recovered from a human donor with non-small cell lung cancer who had stable disease on radiotherapy plus ipilimumab. Sequenced here: peripheral blood, sampled from a patient treated with radiotherapy plus ipilimumab. This chain connects TRBV30 to TRBJ1-5, with D possibly matching TRBD1 (5 bases). CDR3 amino acids: CAWKEGSQPQHF. For the CDR3, the DNA is TGTGCCTGGAAAGAGGGGAGTCAGCCCCAGCATTTT.